The TCR beta chain under discussion was sequenced for a study of shared clonotypes between healthy human individuals (dated by TCRdb to 2020 to 2021). In the study overall: The cohort included three men and a couple of women between 18 and 49 years of age. For each donor, CD4 naive and CD4 memory were each given three plates, CD8 naive was given two plates, and CD8 memory was given one plate. To estimate repertoire size and how much clonotypes are shared between individuals, the study performed deep sequencing of blood TCR repertoires from roughly five healthy adults. Libraries were prepared and TCR repertoires were sequenced by different laboratories using diverse techniques, in order to increase sequencing depth and limit assay-specific biases. Leukapheresis yielded between about 0.9 and 10 billion PBMCs per donor.

Trimming leaves V shorter by 5 bases and J shorter by 5 bases, with the junction holding 7 bases beyond the gene matches. CDR1 SGHDT and CDR2 YYEEEE are derived from the germline V gene. The CDR3 contains 15 residues, cysteine and phenylalanine counted. The read is trimmed to its CDR3 DNA, 45 bases read in frame from base 1. Using the deep immunoSEQ assay, TCR CDR3 regions were amplified from genomic DNA by multiplex PCR. Genomic DNA extracted from each cell subset was distributed evenly over all wells of several immunoSEQ 96-well plates, and each plate served as one replicate. For sorted subsets, roughly 200 ng genomic DNA, equal to some 30,000 T cell genomes, was loaded into each replicate PCR. Purified libraries were measured with a Qubit 3.0 fluorometer, size-checked on a Bioanalyzer 2100, and measured again with the KAPA Library Quantification kit. Every immunoSEQ 96-well plate was sequenced on a separate single-read 150-cycle Illumina NextSeq 550 flow cell. Turning to the authors' computational methods: Because the immunoSEQ output held only junctional sequences and lacked quality scores, the filtering could not match the filtering applied to full-length reads. Sequences were annotated with PyIR, a Python wrapper for IgBLAST v1.9, using IMGT germline references to assign V/J genes and CDR3. Reads were filtered out if the reads had weak V/J assignments (E-value above 1e-6), no CDR3, stop codons, out-of-frame junctions, or ambiguous translated residues. V3J clonotypes were defined as sequences sharing the same inferred V gene, J gene, and CDR3 amino acid sequence. Percentage overlap between repertoires was computed as shared unique clonotypes divided by the size of the smaller repertoire. Repertoire richness was assessed with RTK rarefaction, the Chao1 estimator, and Recon v2.1 estimates of unobserved clonotypes. OLGA was used to compute generation probabilities for all TCRbeta clonotypes that the gDNA method yielded from several donors. Drawn from immuneACCESS, this table holds only the in-frame rearrangements with V and J called that TCRdb kept. Clones are partly lost; checked studies trace under half to an unresolved V gene and leave the rest unexplained. V and J calls plus clone size are reproduced from that table; the DNA served to infer D and trimming. The sample table records approximately 980,000 clones; 60% to 85% of these occur just once. Nearly 1.5% of the sample is held by the ten biggest clonotypes.

A note on this clone: What this receptor recognizes is not known. Base qualities are not provided; no much larger clone lies one nucleotide away.

Broad study findings and their caveats: Estimated clonotype richness was generally larger for naive than for memory subsets. Rarefaction of sorted-subset datasets indicated incomplete sequencing despite the large sequencing depth. The genetic and exposure-history diversity represented was limited by the small number of donors. Clonotypes shared by all four sorted-subset donors showed higher generation probabilities than non-shared clonotypes. Pairwise subsampling led to the expectation that sequencing depth would affect the degree of clonotype sharing among donors. Only blood was sampled, and tissue TCR repertoires likely differ from those in blood. Across a few donors, around 5% of naive CD4, around 3.3% of naive CD8, around 2.5% of memory CD4, and approximately 0.4% of memory CD8 clonotypes were shared.

The donors were healthy, HIV-negative adults with no recently reported acute infections or vaccinations. Every donor was a Caucasian adult residing in Nashville, Tennessee, USA. CD4+ T cells were enriched by magnetic negative selection; naive cells were then positively selected on CD45RA, and the negative fraction formed the memory subset. Blood was obtained by leukapheresis, after which PBMCs were separated by Ficoll-Histopaque density gradient centrifugation and cryopreserved in liquid nitrogen vapor phase. Analytical flow cytometry was used to check the purity and quantity of each magnetically sorted T cell population. Each sorted fraction had its genomic DNA isolated and then quantified by UV absorbance on a Nanodrop 2000c.

The source material was memory CD4+ T cells sorted from blood. This specimen's cell subset or site label, per the study, means: CD45RA-negative fraction. This clonotype was sampled from a man between 18 and 29 years old in good health. In this chain, TRBV5-6 is recombined with TRBJ1-1; TRBD1 fits 12 bases in the junction. The CDR3 sequence is CASSSGTGGLTEAFF. At the DNA level, the sequence is TGTGCCAGCAGTTCTGGGACAGGGGGCCTTACTGAAGCTTTCTTT.